This record concerns one T cell receptor (beta chain) sequence. The entry originates in a study of blood T cell repertoires in COVID-19. Across the study: Samples taken during acute and convalescent COVID-19 were collected in the United States, Italy and Spain.

This CDR3 comprises 14 residues. Trimming removed 1 base at V and 3 bases at J, with 8 bases between. Germline CDR1 is SGHNT and CDR2 is YYREEE (reference sequence). This study enrolled people aged about 18 to 100 from around 26 US geographic areas. Assignments of participants to cohorts depended upon their own reported clinical history. Methods used by the authors: Amplifying reference gene primers gave estimates of nucleated cell counts. The assay was immunoSEQ multiplex PCR, and TCRdb's table has in-frame clones only and misses some. V and J calls and clone size are copied from that table; D and trimming were computed from the DNA. The profile shows roughly 200,000 clones, approximately 80% of them singletons.

The chain uses TRBV5-4 and TRBJ2-4, with D unclear. The material sequenced was PBMCs or T cells enriched from blood (not recorded which). The clonotype originates from a man aged 40-49 years who had recovered from COVID-19. CDR3 sequence: CASSLFVSKNIQYF. DNA for the CDR3: TGTGCCAGCAGCTTGTTTGTCAGCAAAAACATTCAGTACTTC.